The clone carrying this TCR beta chain was detected only once. Its cognate antigen is unknown. Profiled with immunoSEQ multiplex PCR; TCRdb holds only in-frame clones, not every one. In the table there are some 110,000 clones, roughly 92% of which are singletons. This entry comes from a study of T cell responses to AZD1222 COVID-19 vaccine. Overall study findings and caveats: The donor group comprised mostly white British people and more females; the analysis possibly underestimated clonal diversity. Targets within unmutated variant regions were reportedly found for nearly half of spike-specific TCRs.

The V gene's germline CDR1 is SNHLY and CDR2 FYNNEI. V was clipped by 3 bases and J by 2 bases, with 7 bases between them. CDR3 length: 13 residues. Combined were second doses at about 4 or about 12 weeks. The source of this sequence is an adult who received the AZD1222 COVID-19 vaccine. Sequencing was performed on peripheral blood, taken 28 days after the second AZD1222 dose. The chain recombines TRBV2 with TRBJ1-2; D is uncertain. Here the CDR3 DNA reads TGTGCCAGCAGTGACGGAGACAACTATGGCTACACCTTC. This translates into CASSDGDNYGYTF.